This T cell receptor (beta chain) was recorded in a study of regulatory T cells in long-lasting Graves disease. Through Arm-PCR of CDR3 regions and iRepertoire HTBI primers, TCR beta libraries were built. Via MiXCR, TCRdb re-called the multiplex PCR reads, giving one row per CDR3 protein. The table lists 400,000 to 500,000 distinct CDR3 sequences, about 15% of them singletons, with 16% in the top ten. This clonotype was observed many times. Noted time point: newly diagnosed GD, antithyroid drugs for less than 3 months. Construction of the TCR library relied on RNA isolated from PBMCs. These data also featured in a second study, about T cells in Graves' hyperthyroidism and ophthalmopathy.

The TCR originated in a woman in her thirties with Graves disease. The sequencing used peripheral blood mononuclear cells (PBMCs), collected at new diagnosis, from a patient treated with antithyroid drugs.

CDR3 region: CASSLIGNQETQYF. The CDR3 nucleotides are TGCGCCAGCAGCTTGATAGGTAACCAAGAGACCCAGTACTTC. The rearrangement joins TRBV5-1 to TRBJ2-5; the D is unclear. Looked up from germline, CDR1 is SGHRS and CDR2 is YFSETQ. V was shortened by 1 base and J by 0 bases, with 7 bases between the two germline ends. There are 14 residues in the CDR3.